The next 9 T cell receptor beta chains were all read from a single sample in a study of HIV-infected patients and healthy controls. No cell fractionation was done, so the repertoire covers all unsorted peripheral blood T cells. Around 0.5 ug RNA was reverse transcribed with alpha and beta constant-region primers. Each of the alpha and beta chains got its own library through chain-specific third strand synthesis with indices. TCRdb re-analysed the 5' RACE reads in MiXCR, keeping a single row per CDR3 protein. The repertoire has more than 15,000 distinct CDR3 sequences, over 5% of them found once; the top ten carry under 2%. Sequencing input: blood. Source of these receptors: an adult in good health.

This clonotype is judged medium-sized (0.01 to 0.1%). Here the CDR3 DNA reads TGTGCCAGCAGCTTATACAGGACAGGGGGTGTTGCAACTAATGAAAAACTGTTTTTT. Residues: CASSLYRTGGVATNEKLFF. The rearrangement links TRBV7-9 to TRBJ1-4, with 10 bases identical to TRBD1. This CDR3 has 19 amino acids. V shed 2 bases, J shed 0 bases, and the junction held 9 bases outside the gene matches. Germline assignment: CDR1 SEHNR and CDR2 FQNEAQ (reference sequence).

This clonotype was recorded at least ten times. The V gene is TRBV10-3, the J gene TRBJ2-1; 12 bases agree with TRBD2. Germline V gene data show CDR1 as ENHRY and CDR2 as SYGVKD. The J segment lost 6 bases and the V segment lost 0 bases, leaving 15 bases of the junction unmatched. This CDR3 has 20 residues. CDR3 sequence: CAISESVGLAGGTLSNEQFF. The CDR3 nucleotides are TGTGCCATCAGTGAGTCGGTCGGGCTAGCGGGGGGGACCCTCTCCAATGAGCAGTTCTTC.

This clonotype has a count of ten or more. The chain recombines TRBV20-1 with TRBJ2-3; 16 bases align to TRBD2. Germline lookup yields CDR1 DFQATT and CDR2 SNEGSKA (reference sequence). This CDR3 has 17 residues. The V gene end was trimmed by 1 base and the J gene end by 5 bases; junction bases not matched to a gene: 6. CDR3 in DNA: TGCAGTGCTAGAGTAGGGACTAGCGGGGGGGCCTTAGATACGCAGTATTTT. It is translated as CSARVGTSGGALDTQYF.

The sample holds many counts of this clonotype. The V gene is TRBV11-2, the J gene TRBJ1-1; D remains ambiguous. Between the trimmed V and J ends, which lost 2 bases and 5 bases, there was a span of 21 bases. Germline CDR1 and CDR2: SGHAT and FQNNGV. This CDR3 contains 17 residues. In DNA, the CDR3 is TGTGCCAGCAGCTTAAGTCCCCGGGGAGGGCAAGGGACTGAAGCTTTCTTT. Translation gives CASSLSPRGGQGTEAFF.

The chain carries TRBV20-1 and TRBJ1-1; D might be TRBD1 (6 bases). Trimming cost V 3 bases and J 3 bases, with 14 bases left between them. Per germline, CDR1 DFQATT and CDR2 SNEGSKA (reference sequence). The CDR3 consists of 14 residues. CDR3 residues: CSASGGREDTEAFF. CDR3 DNA: TGCAGTGCTAGCGGGGGGCGCGAGGACACTGAAGCTTTCTTT.

This clonotype was observed a few times. The chain uses TRBV9 and TRBJ1-2, with D perhaps matching TRBD1 (6 bases). Trimming left V 6 bases short and J 4 bases short, with 16 bases between. CDR1 is SGDLS and CDR2 is YYNGEE in the germline V gene. The CDR3 runs to 14 residues. The CDR3 region is CASNKVGQLYGYTF. Written as DNA, the CDR3 is TGTGCCAGCAACAAAGTCGGACAGCTCTATGGCTACACCTTC.

This clonotype was detected many times. This chain uses TRBV20-1 with TRBJ2-3; TRBD2 agrees at 7 bases. This CDR3 has 16 amino acids. The V gene end was trimmed by 1 base and the J gene end by 4 bases; junction bases not matched to a gene: 11. Germline values: CDR1 DFQATT, CDR2 SNEGSKA (reference sequence). CDR3 DNA sequence: TGCAGTGCTAGAGGTTTGACTAGCTTTGAATCAGATACGCAGTATTTT. It translates to CSARGLTSFESDTQYF.

This clonotype was seen at least ten times. The chain links TRBV7-2 to TRBJ2-5; TRBD2 aligns across 12 bases. The CDR3 spans 20 residues. The trim removed 2 bases at V and 5 bases at J, leaving 18 bases unmatched. CDR1 and CDR2 (germline): SGHTA, FQGNSA. This chain's CDR3 is CASSLRFLRGRLAGEETQYF. The CDR3, as DNA: TGTGCCAGCAGCTTACGATTTTTGCGGGGGAGACTAGCGGGGGAGGAGACCCAGTACTTC.

By share of the sample, this clonotype is medium-sized. J is TRBJ2-4 and V is TRBV7-9; D is undetermined. CDR1 and CDR2 (germline): SEHNR, FQNEAQ (reference sequence). Trimming left V 1 base short and J 9 bases short, with 10 bases between. There are 13 residues in the CDR3. CDR3 bases: TGTGCCAGCAGCTTAGACCCCTCAGGCATTCAGTACTTC. Its translation is CASSLDPSGIQYF.